These T cell receptor beta chains were read from a single sample in a study of cytomegalovirus exposure and HLA in healthy donors. TCRdb keeps only in-frame clones here, not all; method: immunoSEQ multiplex PCR. The table includes about 130,000 clones, around 73% detected once. The sample was PBMCs. These receptor sequences come from a man aged 45-65 years in good health and CMV-seronegative. The CDR3 runs from the conserved cysteine through the conserved F or W. The D gene is left open where the match is weak. Clone sizes are given selectively: once, few, many, or a class where the clone is expanded.

size	D	V	J	DNA	CDR3
NA	TRBD2	TRBV6-5	TRBJ2-3	TGTGCCAGCAGGTCACTAGCGGTTGGCACAGATACGCAGTATTTT	CASRSLAVGTDTQYF
NA	NA	TRBV11-2	TRBJ2-1	TGTGCCAGCAGCCCCGGAGGCGGGGAGGCGCATGAGCAGTTCTTC	CASSPGGGEAHEQFF
few	TRBD1	TRBV19	TRBJ2-3	TGTGCCAGTAGTATTGGGACAGGGACAGATACGCAGTATTTT	CASSIGTGTDTQYF
NA	TRBD2	TRBV7-2	TRBJ2-1	TGTGCCAGCAGCTTGTGGCTAGCGGTCTACAATGAGCAGTTCTTC	CASSLWLAVYNEQFF
NA	NA	TRBV5-4	TRBJ2-1	TGTGCCAGCAGCGCAATGACTAGAAATGAGCAGTTCTTC	CASSAMTRNEQFF
NA	TRBD2	TRBV2	TRBJ2-3	TGTGCCAGCAGTGACTATGGGACTAGCGGAGATACGCAGTATTTT	CASSDYGTSGDTQYF
NA	TRBD1	TRBV2	TRBJ1-5	TGTGCCAGCAGGGGGACAGGACTAAATCAGCCCCAGCATTTT	CASRGTGLNQPQHF
NA	TRBD1	TRBV27	TRBJ2-5	TGTGCCAGCAGTCCAACGGACAGGGAAGAGACCCAGTACTTC	CASSPTDREETQYF
few	NA	TRBV28	TRBJ2-7	TGTGCCAGCAGTTTTTCCCTCTACGAGCAGTACTTC	CASSFSLYEQYF
NA	TRBD2	TRBV29-1	TRBJ2-7	TGCAGCGTGGGGCCGGGGGGATCCTACGAGCAGTACTTC	CSVGPGGSYEQYF
NA	NA	TRBV11-2	TRBJ2-1	TGTGCCAGCAGCAACCGAGGGAACTACAATGAGCAGTTCTTC	CASSNRGNYNEQFF